This T cell receptor beta chain was identified during a study of OX40 agonist ivuxolimab in advanced cancers. Germline values: CDR1 MNHGY, CDR2 SAAAGT. V lost 5 bases and J lost 3, with 25 bases in between. The CDR3 sequence is 18 residues long. Study-wide points: By week 6 at 0.1 to 3.0 mg/kg, blood CD4+ and CD8+ T cells had expanded clonally.

This clone occurred once. Its antigen remains unknown. At baseline, cycle 4 day 1, and cycle 7 day 1, blood was sampled. Method: immunoSEQ multiplex PCR; TCRdb's copy keeps in-frame clones and lacks some. The repertoire holds tens of thousands of clones, with around 92% as singletons. The sequenced sample was CD4+ or CD8+ T cells sorted from blood, obtained in a trial of the OX40 agonist ivuxolimab. This TCR was recovered from an adult with an advanced solid tumor such as melanoma, head and neck, liver or kidney cancer. The chain recombines TRBV6-8 with TRBJ1-1; the D gene is possibly TRBD1 (5 bases). Here the CDR3 DNA reads TGTGCCAGCAGTCCTTGTCGGGGCAGGAAAGAGGAGTACACTGAAGCTTTCTTT. Encoded protein: CASSPCRGRKEEYTEAFF.